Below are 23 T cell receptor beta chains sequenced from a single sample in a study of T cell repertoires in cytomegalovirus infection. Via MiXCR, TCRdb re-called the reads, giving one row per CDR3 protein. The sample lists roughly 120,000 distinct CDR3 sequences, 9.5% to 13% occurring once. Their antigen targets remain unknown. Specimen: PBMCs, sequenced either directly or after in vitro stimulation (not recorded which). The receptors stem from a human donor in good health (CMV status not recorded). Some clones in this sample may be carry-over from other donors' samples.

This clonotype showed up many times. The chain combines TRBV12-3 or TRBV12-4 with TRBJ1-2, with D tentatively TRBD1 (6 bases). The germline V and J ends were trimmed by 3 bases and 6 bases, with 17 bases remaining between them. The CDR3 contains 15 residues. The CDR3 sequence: CASSFTSGVGDGYTF. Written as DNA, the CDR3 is TGTGCCAGCAGTTTCACCTCAGGGGTGGGTGATGGCTACACCTTC.

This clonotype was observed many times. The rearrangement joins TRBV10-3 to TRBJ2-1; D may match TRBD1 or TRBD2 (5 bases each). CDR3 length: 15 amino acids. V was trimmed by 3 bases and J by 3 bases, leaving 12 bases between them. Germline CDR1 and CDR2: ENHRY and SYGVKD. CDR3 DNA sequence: TGTGCCATCAGTGAACGAGAGGGGTACTACAATGAGCAGTTCTTC. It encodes CAISEREGYYNEQFF.

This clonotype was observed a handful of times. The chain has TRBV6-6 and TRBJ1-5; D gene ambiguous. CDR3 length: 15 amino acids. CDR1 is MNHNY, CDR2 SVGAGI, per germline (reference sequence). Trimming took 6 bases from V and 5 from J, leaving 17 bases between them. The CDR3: CASSPSRLGYQPQHF. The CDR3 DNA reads TGTGCCAGCAGCCCTAGCCGCTTAGGCTATCAGCCCCAGCATTTT.

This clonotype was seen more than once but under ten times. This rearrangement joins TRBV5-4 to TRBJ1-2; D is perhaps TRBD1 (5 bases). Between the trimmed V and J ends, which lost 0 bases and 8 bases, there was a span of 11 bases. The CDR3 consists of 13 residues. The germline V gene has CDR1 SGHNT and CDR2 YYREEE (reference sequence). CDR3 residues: CASSLVGAWGYTF. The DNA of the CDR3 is TGTGCCAGCAGCTTGGTCGGGGCCTGGGGCTACACCTTC.

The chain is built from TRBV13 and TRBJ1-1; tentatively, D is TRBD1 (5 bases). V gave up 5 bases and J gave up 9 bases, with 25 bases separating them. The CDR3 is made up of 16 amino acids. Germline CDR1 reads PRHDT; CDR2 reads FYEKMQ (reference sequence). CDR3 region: CASSLLDRTSKGKAFF. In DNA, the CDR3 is TGTGCCAGCAGCCTCCTCGACCGGACATCGAAGGGAAAAGCTTTCTTT.

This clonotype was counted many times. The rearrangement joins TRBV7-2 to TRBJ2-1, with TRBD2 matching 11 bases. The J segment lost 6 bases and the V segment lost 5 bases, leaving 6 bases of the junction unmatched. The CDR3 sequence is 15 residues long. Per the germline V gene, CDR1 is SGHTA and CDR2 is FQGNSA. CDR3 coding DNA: TGTGCCAGCAGCAAAGACACTAGCGGGAGCAATGAGCAGTTCTTC. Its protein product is CASSKDTSGSNEQFF.

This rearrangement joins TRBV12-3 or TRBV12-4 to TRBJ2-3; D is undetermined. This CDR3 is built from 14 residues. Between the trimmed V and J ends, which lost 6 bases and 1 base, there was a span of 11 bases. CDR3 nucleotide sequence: TGTGCCAGCAGACCACCTAGTGGCACAGATACGCAGTATTTT. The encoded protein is CASRPPSGTDTQYF.

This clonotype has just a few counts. The CDR3 protein is CASNNPGQENEQFF. CDR3 DNA sequence: TGTGCCAGCAACAACCCGGGACAGGAGAATGAGCAGTTCTTC. The chain uses TRBV12-3 or TRBV12-4 and TRBJ2-1, with 8 bases fitting TRBD1. The J segment lost 7 bases and the V segment lost 7 bases, leaving 9 bases of the junction unmatched. This CDR3 is built from 14 residues.

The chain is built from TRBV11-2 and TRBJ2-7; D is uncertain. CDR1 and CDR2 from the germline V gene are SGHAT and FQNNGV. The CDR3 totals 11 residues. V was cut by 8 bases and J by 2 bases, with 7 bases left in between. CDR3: CASGRTYEQYV. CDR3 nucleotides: TGTGCCAGCGGCCGCACCTACGAGCAGTACGTC.

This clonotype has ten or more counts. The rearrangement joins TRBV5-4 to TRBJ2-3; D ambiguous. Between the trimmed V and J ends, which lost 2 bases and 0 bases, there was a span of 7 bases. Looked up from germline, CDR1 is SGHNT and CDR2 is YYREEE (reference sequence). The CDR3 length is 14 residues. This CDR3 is CASSLTTSTDTQYF. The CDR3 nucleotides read TGTGCCAGCAGCTTAACAACTAGCACAGATACGCAGTATTTT.

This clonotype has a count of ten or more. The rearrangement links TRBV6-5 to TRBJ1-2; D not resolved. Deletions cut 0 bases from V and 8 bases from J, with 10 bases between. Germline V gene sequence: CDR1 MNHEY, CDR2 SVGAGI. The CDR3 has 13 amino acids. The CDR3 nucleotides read TGTGCCAGCAGTTACTCGGTCGTAAGCGGCTACACCTTC. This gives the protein CASSYSVVSGYTF.

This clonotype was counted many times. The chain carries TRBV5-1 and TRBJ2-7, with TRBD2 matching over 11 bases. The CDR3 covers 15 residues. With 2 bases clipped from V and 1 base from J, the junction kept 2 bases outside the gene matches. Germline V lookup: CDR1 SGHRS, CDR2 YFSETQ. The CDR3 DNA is TGCGCCAGCAGCTTACTAGCGGGAGATTCCTACGAGCAGTACTTC. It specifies CASSLLAGDSYEQYF.

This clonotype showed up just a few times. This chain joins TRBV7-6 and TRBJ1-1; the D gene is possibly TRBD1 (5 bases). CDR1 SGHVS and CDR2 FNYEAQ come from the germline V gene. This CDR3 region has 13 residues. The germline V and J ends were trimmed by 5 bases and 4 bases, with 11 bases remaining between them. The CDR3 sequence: CASSTDSFTEAFF. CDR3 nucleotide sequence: TGTGCCAGCAGCACCGACAGCTTCACTGAAGCTTTCTTT. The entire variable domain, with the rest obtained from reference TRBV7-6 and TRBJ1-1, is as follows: GAGVSQSPRYKVTKRGQDVALRCDPISGHVSLYWYRQALGQGPEFLTYFNYEAQQDKSGLPNDRFSAERPEGSISTLTIQRTEQRDSAMYRCASSTDSFTEAFFGQGTRLTVV.

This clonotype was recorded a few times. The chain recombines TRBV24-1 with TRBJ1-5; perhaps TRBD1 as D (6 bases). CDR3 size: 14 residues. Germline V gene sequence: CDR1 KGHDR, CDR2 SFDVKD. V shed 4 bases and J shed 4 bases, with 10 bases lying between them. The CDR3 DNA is TGTGCCACCAGTGAGGGGGCTGGAAATCAGCCCCAGCATTTT. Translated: CATSEGAGNQPQHF.

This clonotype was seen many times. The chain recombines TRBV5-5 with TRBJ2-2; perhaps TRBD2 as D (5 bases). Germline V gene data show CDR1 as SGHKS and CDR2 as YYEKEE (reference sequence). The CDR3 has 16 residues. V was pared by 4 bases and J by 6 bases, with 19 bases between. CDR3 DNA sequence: TGTGCCAGCAGCGGATCCGGGGTAGCCTCGTCCGGGGAGCTGTTTTTT. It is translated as CASSGSGVASSGELFF.

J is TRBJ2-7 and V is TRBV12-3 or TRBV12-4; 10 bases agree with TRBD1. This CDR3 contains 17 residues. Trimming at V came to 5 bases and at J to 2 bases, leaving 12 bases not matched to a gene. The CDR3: CASSLGGPGTGAYEQYF. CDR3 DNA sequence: TGTGCCAGCAGTCTTGGAGGTCCCGGGACAGGGGCCTACGAGCAGTACTTC.

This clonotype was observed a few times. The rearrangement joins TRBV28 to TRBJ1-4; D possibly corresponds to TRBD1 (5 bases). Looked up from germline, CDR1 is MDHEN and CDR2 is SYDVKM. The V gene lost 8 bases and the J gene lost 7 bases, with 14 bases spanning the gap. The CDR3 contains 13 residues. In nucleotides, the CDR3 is TGTGCCAGCCACCAGGGTGGACGTGAAAAACTGTTTTTT. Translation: CASHQGGREKLFF. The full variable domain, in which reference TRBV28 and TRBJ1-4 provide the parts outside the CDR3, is DVKVTQSSRYLVKRTGEKVFLECVQDMDHENMFWYRQDPGLGLRLIYFSYDVKMKEKGDIPEGYSVSREKKERFSLILESASTNQTSMYLCASHQGGREKLFFGSGTQLSVL.

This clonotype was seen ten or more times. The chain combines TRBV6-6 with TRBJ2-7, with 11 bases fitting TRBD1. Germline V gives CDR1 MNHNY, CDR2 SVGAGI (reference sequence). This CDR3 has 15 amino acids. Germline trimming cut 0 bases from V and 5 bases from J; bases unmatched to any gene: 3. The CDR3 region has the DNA TGTGCCAGCAGTTACTCGTGGACAGGGGGCAACGAGCAGTACTTC. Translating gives CASSYSWTGGNEQYF.

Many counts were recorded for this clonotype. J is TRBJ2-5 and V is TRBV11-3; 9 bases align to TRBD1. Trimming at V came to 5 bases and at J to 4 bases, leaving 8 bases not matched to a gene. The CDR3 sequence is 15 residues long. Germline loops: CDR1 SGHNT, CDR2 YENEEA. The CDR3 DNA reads TGTGCCAGCAGCCAAGACAGGGGGTATGGAGAGACCCAGTACTTC. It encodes CASSQDRGYGETQYF.

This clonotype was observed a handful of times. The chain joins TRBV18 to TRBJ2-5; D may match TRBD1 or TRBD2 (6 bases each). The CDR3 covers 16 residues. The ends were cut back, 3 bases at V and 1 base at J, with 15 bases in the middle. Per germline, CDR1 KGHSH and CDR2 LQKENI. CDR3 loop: CASSPPGGRTQETQYF. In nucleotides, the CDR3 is TGTGCCAGCTCACCCCCCGGGGGCAGAACCCAAGAGACCCAGTACTTC.

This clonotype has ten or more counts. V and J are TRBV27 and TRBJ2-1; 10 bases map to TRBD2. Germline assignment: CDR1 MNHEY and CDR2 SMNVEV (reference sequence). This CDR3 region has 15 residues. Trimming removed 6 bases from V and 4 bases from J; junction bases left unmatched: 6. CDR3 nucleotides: TGTGCCAGCAGACCAGGGACTAGCGTTTACAATGAGCAGTTCTTC. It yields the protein CASRPGTSVYNEQFF.

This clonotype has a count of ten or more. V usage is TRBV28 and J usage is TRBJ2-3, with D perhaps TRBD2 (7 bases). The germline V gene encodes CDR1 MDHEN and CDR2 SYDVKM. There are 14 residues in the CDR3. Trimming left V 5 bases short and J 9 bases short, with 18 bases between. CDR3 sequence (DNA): TGTGCCAGCAGTACTCCCGAGGGGAGGGGGACGCAGTATTTT. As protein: CASSTPEGRGTQYF. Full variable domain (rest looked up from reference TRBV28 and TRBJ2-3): DVKVTQSSRYLVKRTGEKVFLECVQDMDHENMFWYRQDPGLGLRLIYFSYDVKMKEKGDIPEGYSVSREKKERFSLILESASTNQTSMYLCASSTPEGRGTQYFGPGTRLTVL.

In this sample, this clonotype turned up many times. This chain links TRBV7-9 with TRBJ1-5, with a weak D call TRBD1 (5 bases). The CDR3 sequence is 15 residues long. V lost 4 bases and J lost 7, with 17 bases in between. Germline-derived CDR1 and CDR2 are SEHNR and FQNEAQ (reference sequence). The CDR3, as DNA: TGTGCCAGCAGCTCCTCTGGGAGGGACGGGCAGCCCCAGCATTTT. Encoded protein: CASSSSGRDGQPQHF.